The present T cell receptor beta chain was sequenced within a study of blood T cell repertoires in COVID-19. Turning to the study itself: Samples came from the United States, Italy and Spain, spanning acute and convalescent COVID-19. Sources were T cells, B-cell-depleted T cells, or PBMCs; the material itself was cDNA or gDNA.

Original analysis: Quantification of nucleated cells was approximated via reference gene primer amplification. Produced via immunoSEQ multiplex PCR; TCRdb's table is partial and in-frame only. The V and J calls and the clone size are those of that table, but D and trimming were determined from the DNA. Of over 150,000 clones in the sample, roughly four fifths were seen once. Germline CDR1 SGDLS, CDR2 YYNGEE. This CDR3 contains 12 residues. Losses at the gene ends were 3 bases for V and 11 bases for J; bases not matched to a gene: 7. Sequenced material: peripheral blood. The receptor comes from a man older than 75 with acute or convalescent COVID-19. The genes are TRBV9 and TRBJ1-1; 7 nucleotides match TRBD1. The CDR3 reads CASSGRQGRAFF. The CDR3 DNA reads TGTGCCAGCAGCGGCAGACAGGGTAGGGCTTTCTTT. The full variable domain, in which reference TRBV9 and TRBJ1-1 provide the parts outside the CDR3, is DSGVTQTPKHLITATGQRVTLRCSPRSGDLSVYWYQQSLDQGLQFLIQYYNGEERAKGNILERFSAQQFPDLHSELNLSSLELGDSALYFCASSGRQGRAFFGQGTRLTVV.